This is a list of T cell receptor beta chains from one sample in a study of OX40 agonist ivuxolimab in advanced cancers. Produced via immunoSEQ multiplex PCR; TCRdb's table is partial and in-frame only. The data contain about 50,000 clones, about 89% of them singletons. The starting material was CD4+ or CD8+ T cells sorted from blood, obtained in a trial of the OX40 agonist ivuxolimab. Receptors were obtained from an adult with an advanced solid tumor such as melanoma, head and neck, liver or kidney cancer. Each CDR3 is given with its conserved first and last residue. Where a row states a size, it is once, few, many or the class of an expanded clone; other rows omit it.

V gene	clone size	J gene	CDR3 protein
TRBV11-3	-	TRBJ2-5	CASSLDRWDETQYF
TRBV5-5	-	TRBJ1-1	CASSPRWEDTEAFF
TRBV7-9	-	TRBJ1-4	CASSPDRGNEKLFF
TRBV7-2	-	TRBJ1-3	CASSSTGISGNTIYF
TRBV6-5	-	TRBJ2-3	CASSFTGKGQYF
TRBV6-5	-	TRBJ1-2	CASSLQGHGYTF
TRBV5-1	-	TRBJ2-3	CASSLPSASRGPSTDTQYF
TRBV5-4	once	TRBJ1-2	CASSLGTDYLYGYTF
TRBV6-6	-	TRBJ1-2	CASSPGRYGYTF
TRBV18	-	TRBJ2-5	CASSPQGGAETQYF
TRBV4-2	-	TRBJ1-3	CASTPWALGSSGNTIYF
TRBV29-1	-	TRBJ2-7	CSAGQGEQYF
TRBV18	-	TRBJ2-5	CASSPPAYLFSETQYF
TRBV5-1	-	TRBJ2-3	CASSLYTATSGQTTDTQYF
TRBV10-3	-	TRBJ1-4	CAISDRGEKLFF
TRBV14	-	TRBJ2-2	CASRSEGAITGELFF
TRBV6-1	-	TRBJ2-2	CASSVQSNTGELFF
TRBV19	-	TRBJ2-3	CASSIGLAGERDTQYF
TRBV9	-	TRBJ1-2	CASSVGRTGNYGYTF
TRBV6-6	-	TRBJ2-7	CATTGQVYEQYF
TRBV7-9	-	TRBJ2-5	CASSLAGETQYF
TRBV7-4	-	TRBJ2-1	CASSLNAQREFYNEQFF
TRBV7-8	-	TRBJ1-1	CASSLRQGVMTEAFF
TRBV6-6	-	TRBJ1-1	CASSYSSGSPEAFF
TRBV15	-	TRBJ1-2	CATSREVGGGRYTF
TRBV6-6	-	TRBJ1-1	CASSPSGRPVTEAFF
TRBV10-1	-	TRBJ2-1	CASSESRGGPGEQFF
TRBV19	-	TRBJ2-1	CASSNPSLAGGRVYNEQFF
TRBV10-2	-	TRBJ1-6	CASTDTPGPNSPLHF
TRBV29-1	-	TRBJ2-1	CSVNRDGLYNEQFF
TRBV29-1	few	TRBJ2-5	CSVGGTGGAGIKTQYF
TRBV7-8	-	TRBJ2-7	CASSPLAVSSYEQYF